Sequencing of this T cell receptor (beta chain) was carried out in a study of cytomegalovirus exposure and HLA in healthy donors (dated by TCRdb to 2015 to 2018). Study-level background: An earlier analysis of several hundred of the donors reported 276 Gb of sequence data and around 100 million unique TCR beta sequences obtained from around 170 million T cells. Roughly 310 gigabases of sequencing data and roughly 90 million unique TCR sequences were included in an early release covering 500 to 750 HLA-typed donors. Among the 398 genotyped donors, roughly 80% belonged to the genetic ancestry cluster associated with self-reported Caucasian donors. The study aimed to test whether cataloging public T cell receptors could reveal signatures of past pathogen exposure. Using immunosequencing, the study profiled T cell repertoires from 666 subjects and related those repertoires to cytomegalovirus serostatus. Along with the 666-subject first cohort, a separate validation cohort of over a hundred different subjects was used. High-throughput TCR immunosequencing, statistical association of individual TCRs with disease status, and machine learning were combined to predict cytomegalovirus infection status. A later analysis re-examined previously published TCR beta repertoires from 600 to 700 donors and added high-resolution HLA genotyping to investigate patterns of TCR occurrence. The later analysis used no new phenotypic data to find candidate immune exposures, relying instead on TCR beta sequences and their occurrence across donors. In an earlier analysis of roughly 600 of the donors, high-throughput TCR beta sequencing was used to judge whether each TCR beta V gene segment behaved as functional or pseudogenic. Donor age, sex, ethnicity and CMV serostatus were compiled together with the repertoire data. Genome-wide SNP genotypes for about 65% of the 666 donors were used in a later genetic analysis, which treated that subset as a discovery cohort. Every repertoire in the discovery cohort had been generated on one and the same sequencing platform. Class I and class II HLA loci were covered by the typing at four-digit resolution. Typing coverage varied by locus: roughly 620-640 donors for A, B, C, DRB1 and DQB1; approximately 500 for DQA1; more than 600 for DPA1; under 490 for DPB1. Roughly 5 DR-DQ haplotypes were treated as single units for association and clustering because of strong linkage in the cohort. Among over 350 genotyped donors of the cohort, an average of roughly 240,000 unique TCR beta nucleotide sequences were sequenced per donor, roughly 20% of them non-productive.

Broad study findings and their caveats: Specific HLA alleles were associated with over 15,000 TCR beta sequences at a false discovery rate of 0.05 in a later analysis. Three of the identified cytomegalovirus-associated TCR beta chains were confirmed in vitro to be specific for cytomegalovirus antigens. The earlier analysis of 587 of the donors excluded 15 to 20 rarely observed V segments, including chromosome 9 orphons, because counts were too low. The authors suggested that the approach could potentially be extended to other disease states and immunological phenotypes. Correlated functional status among segregating V segments might reflect linkage disequilibrium, but an unknown experimental factor could not be ruled out. According to a later analysis, most CMV-associated TCR beta chains appeared to be HLA-restricted, and the HLA associations seemed to be driven largely by CMV exposure. According to a later genetic analysis, donors in an Asian-associated ancestry cluster had fewer N-insertions in productive TCRs than the roughly 660-donor mean. A cluster of highly shared sequence variants was judged likely to represent a technical artifact of the sequencing pipeline. In this cohort, only TCR beta chains were sequenced, and detectable features were limited by the absence of alpha or paired-chain data. In a later analysis, several top co-occurrence clusters were reported to appear linked to parvovirus B19, influenza, CMV and Epstein-Barr virus. Assigning TCR associations to individual alleles was difficult when HLA alleles, especially DR and DQ, strongly co-occurred. While some public TCRs were present in many individuals, most TCR sequences turned up only very rarely across donors. Cytomegalovirus status was reported to be diagnosed by the classifier with high specificity and sensitivity in both the original and validation cohorts. A further reported finding was that TCR beta sequences accurately predicted the HLA-A and HLA-B alleles for most subjects in the first cohort. In a later genetic analysis, a missense DCLRE1C variant was associated with V-gene and J-gene trimming of TCR beta chains, and the association was replicated in an independent cohort. Sequencing depth was assumed to be roughly uniform across donors in the presence/absence analyses, though that assumption may not hold. A total of fewer than 200 TCR beta chains were listed by the study as associated with cytomegalovirus. According to a later analysis, TCR association rates differed among HLA loci, with DRB1 alleles showing the most associated TCRs and HLA-C alleles showing the fewest. In a later analysis, HLA-associated TCR beta chains were found to be more clonally expanded and to have lower generation probabilities than equally common non-associated chains. Because HLA typing was unavailable for some donors at each locus, only the typed subset was used in association tests. The only immune exposure information available for the cohort was CMV serostatus. An earlier analysis of approximately 500 of the donors showed that most TCR beta V segments appeared in productive rearrangements either about 87% or about 30% of the time, which broadly matched IMGT annotations.

The cohort comprised 666 healthy bone marrow donors. At the time of sampling, all cohort members were nominally healthy, though unrecorded immune exposures were likely present. The donor tested CMV seronegative, placing the donor among the 350 to 400 seronegative members of the cohort. A peripheral blood sample was provided by each donor, and peripheral blood mononuclear cells were used for TCR beta sequencing. The Qiagen DNeasy Blood Extraction Kit was used to extract genomic DNA from the blood cell samples. The library came from the immunoSEQ multiplex PCR assay. For the multiplex PCR, a mixture combining 60 forward primers for TCR Vbeta segments and 13 reverse primers for TCR Jbeta segments was used. Amplification of the CDR3 region of rearranged TCR beta genes was performed with a multiplex PCR assay on genomic DNA. The amplified TCR beta libraries were sequenced on the Illumina HiSeq System as 87-base-pair reads. Processing in the source paper ran as follows. In a later analysis, approximately 74 million unique TCR beta chains were counted across the 650 to 700 repertoires, and about 10 million of these chains were shared by at least two donors. To remove PCR and sequencing errors, raw reads were error-corrected and collapsed into unique sequences using a nearest-neighbor algorithm that merged closely related sequences. Alignment of CDR3 sequences to IMGT reference sequences was used to assign V, D and J gene segments. For a sequence to be retained, a match of at least six nucleotides was required to both a V gene segment and a J gene segment. A rearrangement counted as productive if the CDR3 had no stop codons and remained in frame with V and J, and every other rearrangement counted as non-productive. CDR3 was defined according to IMGT convention as the region running from the second conserved V-encoded cysteine to the conserved J-encoded phenylalanine. The earlier analysis of 550 to 650 of the donors excluded any sequence lacking an unambiguous match to a single V gene segment. An earlier analysis of a few hundred of the donors classified V segments as functional when productive rearrangements were above 56.7% and as segregating when the standard deviation between donors was above 5%. A statistical classification framework was built for diagnosing cytomegalovirus status from the catalog of TCR beta chain sequences. In a later analysis, TCR nucleotide sequences were compared against IMGT/GENE-DB human TR gene sequences so that V and J genes could be assigned. A later analysis assigned CDR3 sequences and most-parsimonious VDJ recombination scenarios with the TCRdist pipeline. In a later analysis, every TCR beta chain was defined by the combination of its CDR3 amino acid sequence and its V-gene family, and reads without a unique V-gene family were dropped. To address suspected cross-contamination and a sequencing artifact, a later analysis removed a few hundred highly shared, low-generation-probability nucleotide sequences. In a later analysis, a clonal expansion index for each public chain was calculated from normalized within-repertoire ranks of inferred template counts. A later analysis computed generation probabilities with a VDJ recombination model fitted to out-of-frame rearrangements, and checked the results against IGoR. Hypergeometric tests were used in a later analysis to score TCR-TCR, TCR-HLA and TCR-CMV co-occurrence, with a repertoire-size bias correction applied to the TCR pairs. False discovery rates were estimated in a later analysis by permuting HLA or CMV assignments 20 times. A later analysis grouped co-occurring TCRs with DBSCAN, adding TCRdist sequence similarity when clustering within HLA-allele-positive subsets. For co-occurrence clustering, repertoires with fewer than 30,000 or more than 120,000 public chains were excluded, along with roughly 5 repertoires with anomalous nucleotide sharing. TCRdb retrieved this table from immuneACCESS and kept in-frame rearrangements only. Not all clones are present; in checked studies, unresolved V genes account for under half, and no reason is known for the remainder. The V and J calls and clone size are taken from that table; D and trimming were inferred from the DNA. The sample records some 120,000 clones, roughly 68% of which are singletons. The top ten clonotypes cover roughly 0.87% of the sample.

Notes on this clone: The antigen this receptor binds is unknown. There are no base qualities to consult, and no much larger clone falls within one base.

Specimen: PBMCs. The sequence was obtained from a woman in her thirties in good health and CMV-seronegative.

The CDR3 loop reads CASSFIGTGGFYEQYF. The DNA sequence is as follows: TGTGCCAGCAGTTTTATAGGGACAGGGGGCTTTTACGAGCAGTACTTC. The receptor chain draws on TRBV27 and TRBJ2-5; 12 bases in between match TRBD1. The tail of the sequence fits TRBJ2-7 better, so the J call may be wrong. CDR1 and CDR2 are drawn from the germline V gene (reference sequence): MNHEY, SMNVEV. Spanning cysteine to phenylalanine, the CDR3 consists of 16 amino acids. Only the CDR3 DNA stays, 48 bases, in frame from base 1.